This TCR beta chain was retrieved from a study of blood T cell repertoires in COVID-19. Study in general: Samples came from the United States, Italy and Spain, spanning acute and convalescent COVID-19.

Participants came from fewer than 25 US areas, aged roughly 18 to 100 years. Assignment of participants to cohorts was predicated upon participant-reported clinical history. This clone has just one count. Per the authors' pipeline: For nucleated cells, counts were estimated from reference gene primer amplification. TCRdb keeps only in-frame clones here, not all; method: immunoSEQ multiplex PCR. The DNA gave D and trimming, while V, J and clone size come from that table. The sample has some 340,000 clones; over 75% are singletons. Germline CDR1 and CDR2: MGHRA and YSYEKL. The CDR3 has 15 amino acids. V lost 1 base and J 6 bases, leaving 10 bases between the germline ends.

This receptor was obtained from a woman between 25 and 40 years old who had recovered from COVID-19. The sample taken for sequencing was PBMCs or T cells enriched from blood (not recorded which). J is TRBJ1-6 and V is TRBV4-1; D remains ambiguous. CDR3 DNA: TGCGCCAGCAGCCAAGTCTACGATGGTAATTCACCCCTCCACTTT. Protein: CASSQVYDGNSPLHF.